The 12 T cell receptor beta chains given below trace back to one sample, sequenced in a study of early T cells in non-severe SARS-CoV-2 infection. A single record per CDR3 protein comes from TCRdb applying MiXCR to the 5' RACE reads. The data hold roughly 80,000 distinct CDR3 sequences, with 11% observed a single time. The material sequenced was whole blood, taken at baseline. These receptors were collected from an adult who was a healthcare worker with PCR-confirmed SARS-CoV-2 infection or an uninfected control (not recorded which).

This clonotype was seen a few times. The V and J genes are TRBV7-2 and TRBJ1-5; D unresolved. Germline V CDR1 and CDR2: SGHTA, FQGNSA. The CDR3 runs 12 residues. V shed 10 bases and J shed 5 bases, with 12 bases lying between them. The CDR3 region has the DNA TGTACCACCACTGACCCCGATCAGCCCCAGCATTTT. It encodes CTTTDPDQPQHF.

Ten or more counts support this clonotype. The rearrangement joins TRBV7-2 to TRBJ2-3, with 10 bases aligning to TRBD2. CDR1 SGHTA and CDR2 FQGNSA come from the germline V gene. The CDR3 covers 19 residues. V dropped 3 bases and J dropped 2; count of bases not matched to a gene: 14. The DNA of the CDR3 is TGTGCCAGCAGCTTCTCTGGGATTAGCGGGGGGAAGTACACAGATACGCAGTATTTT. It is translated as CASSFSGISGGKYTDTQYF.

The genes are TRBV18 and TRBJ2-1; a possible D gene is TRBD2 (6 bases). The CDR3 has 16 residues. In germline, CDR1 is KGHSH, CDR2 LQKENI. Trimming removed 3 bases from V and 9 bases from J, with 21 bases in between. This CDR3 is CASSPPRDFQSSEQFF. Here the CDR3 DNA reads TGTGCCAGCTCACCCCCCCGGGACTTCCAATCTAGTGAGCAGTTCTTC.

This clonotype was picked up many times. The genes are TRBV28 and TRBJ1-1; D call uncertain. The germline V gene encodes CDR1 MDHEN and CDR2 SYDVKM. The length of the CDR3 is 14 residues. V was clipped by 6 bases and J by 1 base, with 12 bases between them. The CDR3 spells CASSLINQNTEAFF. The CDR3 DNA follows: TGTGCCAGCAGCCTAATCAACCAGAACACTGAAGCTTTCTTT. Full variable domain (rest looked up from reference TRBV28 and TRBJ1-1): DVKVTQSSRYLVKRTGEKVFLECVQDMDHENMFWYRQDPGLGLRLIYFSYDVKMKEKGDIPEGYSVSREKKERFSLILESASTNQTSMYLCASSLINQNTEAFFGQGTRLTVV.

Comments on this clonotype: At one of its ends the junction is not consistent with the germline gene, which may arise from a read error. The V and J genes are TRBV10-3 and TRBJ2-2, with D possibly matching TRBD1 (5 bases). Looked up from germline, CDR1 is ENHRY and CDR2 is SYGVKD. This CDR3 spans 14 amino acids. In nucleotides, the CDR3 is TGTGTCATCAGTGCCGACAGAAACACCGGGGAGCTGTTTTTT. It translates to CVISADRNTGELFF.

This clonotype was detected a few times. The chain joins TRBV6-1 to TRBJ2-1; 7 positions match TRBD2. The CDR3 is made up of 12 amino acids. Per the germline V gene, CDR1 is MNHNS and CDR2 is SASEGT. The V segment lost 3 bases and the J segment 12 bases; nucleotides outside the gene matches: 5. In DNA, the CDR3 is TGTGCCAGCAGTGACAAGCGGGATGCGCAGTTCTTC. Translating it yields CASSDKRDAQFF.

The sample holds many counts of this clonotype. DNA of the CDR3: TGTGCCAGCAGTGACCCGACAGGGACCTACGAGCAGTACTTC. Translated, it gives CASSDPTGTYEQYF. This chain links TRBV28 with TRBJ2-7, with 7 bases lining up with TRBD1. This CDR3 has 14 residues. The germline V gene encodes CDR1 MDHEN and CDR2 SYDVKM. The V and J ends lost 5 bases and 2 bases, in that order; junction bases with no gene match: 6.

This chain joins TRBV18 and TRBJ1-5; D is ambiguous. The CDR3 extends over 13 amino acids. The V gene's germline CDR1 is KGHSH and CDR2 LQKENI. V lost 3 bases and J 7 bases, leaving 10 bases between the germline ends. The CDR3 loop reads CASSPDSGQPQHF. The CDR3 DNA reads as TGTGCCAGCTCACCGGATTCTGGACAGCCCCAGCATTTT.

This clonotype was observed at least ten times. CDR3 region: CASSEQGGYTDTQYF. CDR3 DNA sequence: TGTGCCAGCAGTGAACAGGGCGGATACACAGATACGCAGTATTTT. J is TRBJ2-3 and V is TRBV25-1, with D maybe TRBD1 (5 bases). V dropped 2 bases and J dropped 2 bases, with 11 bases sitting between them. The CDR3 has 15 amino acids. Germline values: CDR1 MGHDK, CDR2 SYGVNS.

The sample holds many counts of this clonotype. The V call is TRBV6-5, the J call TRBJ1-4; D is perhaps TRBD1 (5 bases). Germline V gene data show CDR1 as MNHEY and CDR2 as SVGAGI. Trimming left V 2 bases short and J 4 bases short, with 11 bases between. The CDR3 contains 15 residues. In DNA, the CDR3 is TGTGCCAGCAGTTACAAAGGGGAAGTTAATGAAAAACTGTTTTTT. It yields the protein CASSYKGEVNEKLFF.

The chain couples TRBV29-1 to TRBJ1-1; D remains unclear. Looked up from germline, CDR1 is SQVTM and CDR2 is ANQGSEA. With 4 bases removed from V and 1 base from J, the gap between germline ends came to 7 bases. The CDR3 runs to 12 residues. The CDR3 sequence is CSVATANTEAFF. DNA for the CDR3: TGCAGCGTTGCCACAGCGAACACTGAAGCTTTCTTT.

This clonotype has at least ten counts. This sequence joins TRBV29-1 and TRBJ1-1; D not resolved. Trimming took 4 bases from V and 3 from J, leaving 12 bases between them. This CDR3 contains 13 residues. CDR1 and CDR2 (germline): SQVTM, ANQGSEA. In nucleotides, the CDR3 is TGCAGCGTTGGGTTTCAGAGGGACACTGAAGCTTTCTTT. Translation: CSVGFQRDTEAFF.